The present entry profiles one T cell receptor beta chain with its context. This sample stems from a study of type 1 and type 2 diabetes patients. Trimming left V 10 bases short and J 7 bases short, with 13 bases between. Germline CDR1 reads KGHDR; CDR2 reads SFDVKD. This CDR3 region has 12 residues. The PCR template was genomic DNA. Multiplex PCR with 30 forward and 13 reverse primers amplified the TCR beta CDR3. MiXCR, applied by TCRdb to the multiplex PCR reads, yields one record per CDR3 protein. The sample lists a few hundred thousand distinct CDR3 sequences, around 50% occurring once. Sequencing was done on a sample of peripheral blood mononuclear cells (PBMCs). The chain couples TRBV24-1 to TRBJ2-1, with D possibly matching TRBD2 (5 bases). The TCR comes from a man younger than 35 with type 2 diabetes. CDR3 sequence: CATKGPGNEQFF. The CDR3 DNA reads TGTGCCACGAAGGGCCCGGGAAATGAGCAGTTCTTC.